Listed below are T cell receptor beta chains from one sample, sequenced in a study of T-cell memory formation after mild COVID-19. TCRdb fed the 5' RACE reads into MiXCR, producing one record per CDR3 protein. There are about 6,100 distinct CDR3 sequences in the sample; around 18% occur only once, and 45% to 65% lies in the top ten. Specimen: PBMCs or a T cell subset sorted from them (not recorded which). The receptors originated from an adult woman who had mild COVID-19 (a few samples of this study predate the infection). Cell type and time point are not known. The CDR3 runs from the conserved cysteine through the conserved F or W. D genes are given only for firm matches. The size of a clone is reported for some rows only, either as once, few or many, or as a class for expanded clones.

many TRBJ2-7 TRBV7-9 NA TGTGCCAGCAGCCCACCTGGATTAACCTACGAGCAGTACTTC CASSPPGLTYEQYF
many TRBJ2-1 TRBV7-6 TRBD2 TGTGCCAGCAGCCTCGGGACTAGCGATACTGGTGAGCAGTTCTTC CASSLGTSDTGEQFF
medium-sized TRBJ2-7 TRBV5-6 NA TGTGCCAGCAGCGCACCGGGACGTAGATACGAGCAGTACTTC CASSAPGRRYEQYF
medium-sized TRBJ2-1 TRBV6-5 TRBD2 TGTGCCAGCAGTTACTTCCTAGCGGGAGGCCACATTCCCTACAATGAGCAGTTCTTC CASSYFLAGGHIPYNEQFF
many TRBJ2-7 TRBV14 NA TGTGCCAGCAGCCAAGACTCCATAGCGACGACGGATGGTCCCTACGAGCAGTACTTC CASSQDSIATTDGPYEQYF
many TRBJ1-3 TRBV3-1 NA TGTGCCAGCAGCTGGAATGCGAGGGGAAACACCATATATTTT CASSWNARGNTIYF
medium-sized TRBJ2-5 TRBV21-1 NA TGTGCCAGCAGGTCCCCGGGGTTGGGGACAGGGGACGAAGAGACCCAGTACTTC CASRSPGLGTGDEETQYF
many TRBJ2-1 TRBV18 TRBD1 TGTGCCAGCTCAGTTCCGGGACAGGGTAACAATGAGCAGTTCTTC CASSVPGQGNNEQFF
many TRBJ1-5 TRBV20-1 NA TGCAGTGCTAGAGATTCTCATCGAGGCAGAAATCAGCCCCAGCATTTT CSARDSHRGRNQPQHF
NA TRBJ2-5 TRBV7-2 TRBD2 TGTGCCAGCAGCTCGGGACTAGCGTTAGAGACCCAGTACTTC CASSSGLALETQYF
many TRBJ2-7 TRBV24-1 NA TGTGCCACCAGTGATCGACACCGGGTCTACGAGCAGTACTTC CATSDRHRVYEQYF
once TRBJ1-4 TRBV27 NA TGTGCCAGCAGTTTCATGCCAGACCGAAATGAAAAACTGTTTTTT CASSFMPDRNEKLFF
many TRBJ2-7 TRBV4-1 TRBD2 TGCGCCAGCAGCCAAGACCGACTAGCGGGAGCCTCCTACGAGCAGTACTTC CASSQDRLAGASYEQYF
many TRBJ2-7 TRBV6-5 TRBD2 TGTGCCAGCAGCGGACTAGCGGGAGGGCCGAGAGTAGGGGAGCAGTACTTC CASSGLAGGPRVGEQYF
NA TRBJ2-3 TRBV7-9 NA TGTGCCAGCAGCTTAATCTCGGGCACAGATACGCAGTATTTT CASSLISGTDTQYF
many TRBJ1-2 TRBV20-1 NA TGCAGTGCTAGGAGCCAGCCCTATGGCTACACCTTC CSARSQPYGYTF
NA TRBJ2-3 TRBV5-1 NA TGCGCCAGCAGCTTGGGACGGATTAGCACAGATACGCAGTATTTT CASSLGRISTDTQYF
many TRBJ2-1 TRBV4-3 TRBD2 TGCGCCAGCAGCCAGACTAGCGGGATTGATTATGAGCAGTTCTTC CASSQTSGIDYEQFF
many TRBJ2-1 TRBV20-1 TRBD2 TGCAGTGCTACCCTGGGACTAGCGGCTTACAATGAGCAGTTCTTC CSATLGLAAYNEQFF
medium-sized TRBJ1-1 TRBV12-3/TRBV12-4 TRBD1 TGTGCCAGCGGGGGGACAGGGAGGGGGACTGAAGCTTTCTTT CASGGTGRGTEAFF
many TRBJ2-2 TRBV20-1 NA TGCAGTGCTTCACATTTCAGGGACACCGGGGAGCTGTTTTTT CSASHFRDTGELFF
NA TRBJ2-1 TRBV9 NA TGTGCCAGCAGCGTAGGTGGGACACTTAATGAGCAGTTCTTC CASSVGGTLNEQFF
once TRBJ2-3 TRBV14 NA TGTGCCAGCAGCCAAGAACTGGGGTACACAGATACGCAGTATTTT CASSQELGYTDTQYF
many TRBJ2-1 TRBV30 NA TGTGCCTGGAGTATTGGCTACAATGAGCAGTTCTTC CAWSIGYNEQFF
medium-sized TRBJ2-3 TRBV7-9 TRBD1 TGTGCCAGCAGGACAGGGGGTGCAGATACGCAGTATTTT CASRTGGADTQYF
many TRBJ2-3 TRBV24-1 TRBD1 TGTGCCACCCAAGCAGGGTGGACAGGCCTCACAGATACGCAGTATTTT CATQAGWTGLTDTQYF
many TRBJ2-6 TRBV6-5 NA TGTGCCAGCAGTTACCGACTTCCCTCCTCTGGGGCCAACGTCCTGACTTTC CASSYRLPSSGANVLTF
many TRBJ2-3 TRBV20-1 TRBD2 TGCAGTGCTAGAGATTATCAGTGGCTAGCGGTAGATACGCAGTATTTT CSARDYQWLAVDTQYF